Listed below are T cell receptor beta chains from one sample, sequenced in a study of shared clonotypes between healthy human individuals. Assay: immunoSEQ multiplex PCR; the TCRdb copy retains only in-frame clones and omits some. The sample carries hundreds of thousands of clones, around 97% recorded once. The sequenced sample was naive CD4+ T cells sorted from blood. The receptors were sampled from a woman in her 30s in good health. The CDR3 runs from the conserved cysteine through the conserved F or W. The D gene is left open where the match is weak. Clone size is stated in some rows and not others, as once, few, many or a class when expanded.

>TRBV5-1|.|.|13|TRBJ2-1
CASSEGVYNEQFF
TGCGCCAGCAGCGAGGGGGTTTACAATGAGCAGTTCTTC
>TRBV6-5|.|TRBD2|14|TRBJ2-5
CASSTGLAGETQYF
TGTGCCAGCAGCACGGGACTAGCGGGAGAGACCCAGTACTTC
>TRBV4-2|.|.|14|TRBJ2-4
CASSQAGTQNIQYF
TGTGCCAGCAGCCAAGCCGGGACCCAAAACATTCAGTACTTC
>TRBV7-9|.|.|14|TRBJ2-3
CASSMDSGGDTQYF
TGTGCCAGCAGCATGGACAGTGGTGGGGATACGCAGTATTTT
>TRBV9|.|.|13|TRBJ2-3
CASSGDPTDTQYF
TGTGCCAGCAGCGGGGACCCCACAGATACGCAGTATTTT
>TRBV10-1|once|.|12|TRBJ2-3
CASSARRDTQYF
TGCGCCAGCAGTGCTCGGCGAGATACGCAGTATTTT
>TRBV30|.|.|9|TRBJ1-2
CAWEGGYTF
TGTGCCTGGGAAGGAGGCTACACCTTC
>TRBV5-4|.|TRBD1|14|TRBJ1-2
CASSLGQGARGYTF
TGTGCCAGCAGCTTAGGACAGGGGGCTCGCGGCTACACCTTC
>TRBV5-1|once|TRBD2|15|TRBJ2-5
CASSPSGRVQETQYF
TGCGCCAGCAGTCCTAGCGGGAGGGTCCAAGAGACCCAGTACTTC
>TRBV15|.|TRBD2|15|TRBJ2-1
CATSITSGRYNEQFF
TGTGCCACCAGCATAACTAGCGGGAGATACAATGAGCAGTTCTTC
>TRBV18|.|.|15|TRBJ2-7
CASSPKNVRGYEQYF
TGTGCCAGCTCACCAAAGAATGTCAGGGGTTACGAGCAGTACTTC
>TRBV28|once|.|14|TRBJ1-1
CASNREPANREAFF
TGTGCCAGCAACAGAGAACCGGCAAACCGTGAAGCTTTCTTT
>TRBV6-6|once|.|14|TRBJ2-7
CASSYGGVTYEQYF
TGTGCCAGCAGTTATGGGGGAGTTACCTACGAGCAGTACTTC
>TRBV10-3|.|.|14|TRBJ2-7
CAISVSTGDYEQYF
TGTGCCATCAGTGTATCCACGGGGGACTACGAGCAGTACTTC
>TRBV5-5|.|.|14|TRBJ2-5
CASSLESTVETQYF
TGTGCCAGCAGCTTGGAGTCAACCGTGGAGACCCAGTACTTC
>TRBV29-1|.|.|10|TRBJ1-5
CSVGGGSQHF
TGCAGCGTGGGTGGGGGGTCCCAGCATTTT
>TRBV27|.|.|17|TRBJ1-1
CASSLFGGAGVDDEAFF
TGTGCCAGCAGTTTATTTGGGGGCGCAGGGGTTGATGATGAAGCTTTCTTT
>TRBV10-3|.|.|12|TRBJ2-1
CAISESEPPQFF
TGTGCCATCAGTGAGTCGGAGCCGCCGCAGTTCTTC
>TRBV11-3|.|.|12|TRBJ2-1
CASSSRISEQFF
TGTGCCAGCAGCTCTAGGATTAGTGAGCAGTTCTTC
>TRBV10-2|.|TRBD2|13|TRBJ2-1
CASRREGLNEQFF
TGCGCCAGCAGGCGGGAGGGCCTCAATGAGCAGTTCTTC
>TRBV30|.|.|14|TRBJ2-7
CAWSKQVDGYEQYF
TGTGCCTGGAGTAAGCAGGTCGACGGTTACGAGCAGTACTTC
>TRBV6-5|.|.|14|TRBJ1-1
CASSYSRVNTEAFF
TGTGCCAGCAGTTACTCGAGGGTGAACACTGAAGCTTTCTTT
>TRBV2|.|.|15|TRBJ1-1
CASSEAIGGRTEAFF
TGTGCCAGCAGTGAAGCCATCGGGGGGAGGACTGAAGCTTTCTTT
>TRBV6-5|.|.|14|TRBJ1-1
CASSYSGEGVQAFF
TGTGCCAGCAGTTACTCCGGCGAAGGAGTACAAGCTTTCTTT
>TRBV18|.|TRBD1|14|TRBJ2-7
CASSPFDRDHEQYF
TGTGCCAGCTCACCATTTGACAGGGACCACGAGCAGTACTTC
>TRBV6-1|.|.|16|TRBJ2-7
CASSEAEGRNPYEQYF
TGTGCCAGCAGTGAAGCAGAGGGGAGAAACCCCTACGAGCAGTACTTC
>TRBV15|.|.|15|TRBJ2-7
CATSKRKGGLGEQYF
TGTGCCACCAGCAAAAGAAAGGGGGGACTCGGCGAGCAGTACTTC
>TRBV7-8|.|.|16|TRBJ2-5
CASSLIVGTRRETQYF
TGTGCCAGCAGCTTAATCGTAGGTACCCGTCGGGAGACCCAGTACTTC
>TRBV19|.|TRBD1|16|TRBJ2-1
CASSIRGQGPYNEQFF
TGTGCCAGTAGTATACGGGGACAGGGTCCCTACAATGAGCAGTTCTTC